This TCR beta chain was captured in a study of regulatory T cells in long-lasting Graves disease. Findings of the study overall: It was in persistent disease that TRBV28, TRBJ1-2 and TRBJ2-5 were favored.

According to the study, TCR beta libraries were built with iRepertoire HTBI primers and CDR3-region Arm-PCR. Original handling: Identification of gene segments yielded around 63 TRBV and 13 to 15 TRBJ across samples. TCRdb redid the calling of the multiplex PCR reads with MiXCR, one entry per CDR3 protein. None of the V and J calls come from the authors' own analysis; TCRdb made them. Of about 620,000 distinct CDR3 sequences listed, approximately 15% were seen once; the top ten hold 18%. The time point was: newly diagnosed GD, antithyroid drugs for less than 3 months. PBMC RNA was the source of the TCR library. Patients hailed from an endocrinology department in Xi'an, China. The length of the CDR3 is 19 residues. Germline values: CDR1 MDHEN, CDR2 SYDVKM. The V and J ends lost 4 bases and 2 bases, in that order; junction bases with no gene match: 16. This clonotype has a count of ten or more. The antigen remains undetermined.

The same sample was also used in a study of T cells in Graves' hyperthyroidism and ophthalmopathy. That work contributes: Each diagnosis drew on symptoms, thyroxine, TRAb, thyroid ultrasound and orbital computed tomography findings.

This clonotype was obtained from a woman aged 25 to 39 with Graves disease. The material was peripheral blood mononuclear cells (PBMCs), obtained at new diagnosis, from a patient treated with antithyroid drugs. The chain links TRBV28 to TRBJ2-7, with TRBD2 identical over 11 bases. The DNA of the CDR3 is TGTGCCAGCAGTTCCTGGGGCAGCACGGGACTAGCGGAACCCTACGAGCAGTACTTC. Translating gives CASSSWGSTGLAEPYEQYF.